This T cell receptor (beta chain) was profiled in a study of blood T cell repertoires in COVID-19. Germline CDR1 reads LNHNV; CDR2 reads YYDKDF (reference sequence). The CDR3 extends over 13 amino acids. V shed 5 bases and J shed 6 bases, with 13 bases lying between them. This clone was seen a few times. Here immunoSEQ multiplex PCR was the method, and the copy in TCRdb shows in-frame clones only, minus some. Of about 110,000 clones detected, roughly 79% appear once; the ten largest clones hold 9.4%. V gene TRBV15 combines with J gene TRBJ1-2; D gene unclear. What was sequenced was peripheral blood. This receptor was taken from a woman between 65 and 79 years old with acute or convalescent COVID-19. The CDR3 DNA is TGTGCCACCAGCCCGAACAGTCGAAATGGCTACACCTTC. Protein product: CATSPNSRNGYTF.